This TCR beta chain was sequenced in a study of T cells in Graves' hyperthyroidism and ophthalmopathy. Germline V gene sequence: CDR1 SEHNR, CDR2 FQNEAQ (reference sequence). After removal of 3 bases from V and 8 bases from J, the junction contained 2 bases not matched to a gene. This CDR3 has 14 residues. There were TCR beta CDR3 regions amplified from RNA transcripts. During a first-round RT-PCR of the TCR CDR3, the HTBI primer set was used. TCRdb re-analysed the multiplex PCR reads in MiXCR, keeping a single row per CDR3 protein. The sample records 340,000 or so distinct CDR3 sequences, 18% being singletons. The authors took PBMCs from over 8.5 ml fresh peripheral blood.

The chain has TRBV7-9 and TRBJ2-1, with TRBD2 matching 12 bases. This TCR came from a woman between 50 and 59 years old with Graves' hyperthyroidism. The sequencing sample was made of blood. In DNA, the CDR3 is TGTGCCAGCAGCTTGACTAGCGGGAGCGATGAGCAGTTCTTC. Translation: CASSLTSGSDEQFF.